Below, 13 T cell receptor beta chains from the same sample are listed, as sequenced in a study of STAT5B mutations in CD4+ large granular lymphocyte leukemia. The repertoire was sequenced with immunoSEQ multiplex PCR; TCRdb's copy has only in-frame clones and lacks some. The sample carries about 30,000 clones, 78% recorded once. The sample was CD4+ T cells from blood buffy coats. All receptors come from a human donor in good health.

The rearrangement joins TRBV25-1 to TRBJ2-3; no clear D. The CDR3 is made up of 12 amino acids. V was pared by 2 bases and J by 5 bases, with 5 bases between. Germline CDR1 reads MGHDK; CDR2 reads SYGVNS. The CDR3 DNA is TGTGCCAGCAGTGAACACCGAGATACGCAGTATTTT. Translating gives CASSEHRDTQYF.

The J gene is TRBJ2-3, the V gene TRBV4-1; 9 nucleotides agree with TRBD2. Trimming cost V 0 bases and J 4 bases; bases outside gene matches: 11. CDR3 length equals 18 residues. Per the germline V gene, CDR1 is MGHRA and CDR2 is YSYEKL. Here the CDR3 DNA reads TGCGCCAGCAGCCAAGATAGGGGGGTAGCGGGAGTTGCAGATACGCAGTATTTT. Translating gives CASSQDRGVAGVADTQYF.

The J gene is TRBJ1-1, the V gene TRBV7-8, with D hard to call. This CDR3 is 12 amino acids long. Per the germline V gene, CDR1 is SGHVS and CDR2 is FQNEAQ. Trimming left V 8 bases short and J 5 bases short, with 12 bases between. The CDR3 bases are TGTGCCAGCTCAAGGGTGGGGACTGAAGCTTTCTTT. Amino acids: CASSRVGTEAFF. The complete variable domain, with remaining parts taken from reference TRBV7-8 and TRBJ1-1, reads GAGVSQSPRYKVAKRGQDVALRCDPISGHVSLFWYQQALGQGPEFLTYFQNEAQLDKSGLPSDRFFAERPEGSVSTLKIQRTQQEDSAVYLCASSRVGTEAFFGQGTRLTVV.

The chain couples TRBV18 to TRBJ1-3, with no clear D. With 2 bases removed from V and 0 bases from J, the gap between germline ends came to 17 bases. CDR1 is KGHSH and CDR2 is LQKENI in the germline V gene. There are 18 residues in the CDR3. The CDR3 region has the DNA TGTGCCAGCTCACCAGAGGACCCAGTTGTTCTCTCTGGAAACACCATATATTTT. Encoded protein: CASSPEDPVVLSGNTIYF.

This rearrangement joins TRBV2 to TRBJ2-3; D remains ambiguous. The CDR3 spans 14 residues. Per the germline V gene, CDR1 is SNHLY and CDR2 is FYNNEI. Trimming removed 6 bases at V and 2 bases at J, with 12 bases between. This chain's CDR3 is CASRKRPDTDTQYF. The CDR3 coding sequence is TGTGCCAGCAGGAAGAGGCCGGACACAGATACGCAGTATTTT.

CDR3 loop: CASSEGNTDTQYF. The CDR3 nucleotides read TGTGCCAGCAGTGAAGGAAACACAGATACGCAGTATTTT. The V gene is TRBV25-1, the J gene TRBJ2-3; the D is unclear. Per germline, CDR1 MGHDK and CDR2 SYGVNS. Trimming removed 2 bases from V and 2 bases from J, with 5 bases in between. This CDR3 is built from 13 residues. Filled out from reference TRBV25-1 and TRBJ2-3, the complete variable domain reads EADIYQTPRYLVIGTGKKITLECSQTMGHDKMYWYQQDPGMELHLIHYSYGVNSTEKGDLSSESTVSRIRTEHFPLTLESARPSHTSQYLCASSEGNTDTQYFGPGTRLTVL.

V and J are TRBV6-6 and TRBJ1-2, with 7 bases that match TRBD1. This CDR3 contains 12 residues. The trim removed 6 bases at V and 9 bases at J, leaving 7 bases unmatched. Looked up from germline, CDR1 is MNHNY and CDR2 is SVGAGI (reference sequence). The CDR3 protein is CASRGDRERYTF. The CDR3 region has the DNA TGTGCCAGCAGGGGAGACAGGGAACGCTACACCTTC.

This clone was seen a few times. J is TRBJ1-5 and V is TRBV7-9; tentatively, D is TRBD1 (6 bases). V lost 8 bases and J 5 bases, leaving 10 bases between the germline ends. The CDR3 consists of 12 residues. Per germline, CDR1 SEHNR and CDR2 FQNEAQ (reference sequence). CDR3 in amino acids: CASGTGYQPQHF. CDR3 in DNA: TGTGCCAGCGGAACAGGGTATCAGCCCCAGCATTTT.

The count of this clone is one. The gene calls are TRBV11-2 and TRBJ1-3, with D perhaps TRBD1 (5 bases). The CDR3 is 15 residues long. The germline gives CDR1 SGHAT, CDR2 FQNNGV. V lost 5 bases, J lost 0 bases, and 11 bases lay in between. The CDR3 region has the DNA TGTGCCAGCAGCCCTAGCACAGGCTCTGGAAACACCATATATTTT. The encoded protein is CASSPSTGSGNTIYF. The whole variable domain, filled in from reference TRBV11-2 and TRBJ1-3, reads EAGVAQSPRYKIIEKRQSVAFWCNPISGHATLYWYQQILGQGPKLLIQFQNNGVVDDSQLPKDRFSAERLKGVDSTLKIQPAKLEDSAVYLCASSPSTGSGNTIYFGEGSWLTVV.

The rearrangement uses TRBV7-2 and TRBJ1-3, with D possibly matching TRBD1 (5 bases). V dropped 5 bases and J dropped 3 bases, with 14 bases sitting between them. The CDR3 has 15 amino acids. CDR1 is SGHTA and CDR2 is FQGNSA in the germline V gene. The CDR3 is CASSPSQGGGNTIYF. CDR3 nucleotides: TGTGCCAGCAGCCCCAGCCAGGGAGGTGGAAACACCATATATTTT.

V gene TRBV10-1 combines with J gene TRBJ2-5; D is perhaps TRBD2 (6 bases). The CDR3 covers 12 residues. V was shortened by 11 bases and J by 2 bases, with 12 bases between the two germline ends. Germline CDR1 is WNHNN and CDR2 is SYGVQD (reference sequence). CDR3 DNA sequence: TGCGCCGGGCGGGACGGACAAGAGACCCAGTACTTC. The encoded protein is CAGRDGQETQYF.

The chain carries TRBV7-3 and TRBJ2-5; maybe TRBD2 (5 bases). V dropped 5 bases and J dropped 5 bases, with 15 bases sitting between them. This CDR3 contains 14 residues. From germline, CDR1 is SGHTA and CDR2 FQGTGA. The CDR3 sequence: CASSRAVLMETQYF. Here the CDR3 DNA reads TGTGCCAGCAGCCGAGCGGTCCTTATGGAGACCCAGTACTTC.

The chain is built from TRBV18 and TRBJ2-1; TRBD2 matches 8 bases. Germline assignment: CDR1 KGHSH and CDR2 LQKENI. J lost 2 bases, V lost 4 bases, and 10 bases had no gene match. CDR3 length: 17 amino acids. The CDR3 coding sequence is TGTGCCAGCTCACTAGCGATAACTAGCGGAACCTACAATGAGCAGTTCTTC. As protein: CASSLAITSGTYNEQFF.